This T cell receptor beta chain was captured in a study of cytomegalovirus exposure and HLA in healthy donors (TCRdb year 2017). In terms of the full investigation: An earlier analysis of about 530 of the donors reported under 300 Gb of sequence data and 117 million unique TCR beta sequences obtained from around 170 million T cells. An early release covering around 630 HLA-typed donors comprised roughly 300 gigabases of sequencing data and roughly 86 million unique TCR sequences. Of the 300 to 450 genotyped donors, about 80% fell in the genetic ancestry cluster associated with self-reported Caucasian donors. The study was designed to test whether signatures of past pathogen exposure could be identified by cataloging public T cell receptors. The T cell repertoires of under 700 subjects were profiled by immunosequencing and related to cytomegalovirus serostatus. Along with the roughly 710-subject first cohort, a separate validation cohort of over a hundred different subjects was used. The study combined high-throughput TCR immunosequencing, statistical association of individual TCRs with disease status, and machine learning to predict cytomegalovirus infection status. A later analysis re-analyzed previously published TCR beta repertoires from about 600 donors and added high-resolution HLA genotyping to study TCR occurrence patterns. Rather than drawing on any new phenotypic data, the later analysis identified candidate immune exposures from TCR beta sequences and the way those sequences occurred across donors. An earlier analysis of a few hundred of the donors applied high-throughput TCR beta sequencing to assess whether each TCR beta V gene segment acted as functional or pseudogenic. Donor age, sex, ethnicity and CMV serostatus were compiled alongside the repertoire data. In a later genetic analysis, genome-wide SNP genotypes for about 65% of the 666 donors were used, and that subset was treated as a discovery cohort. Every repertoire in the discovery cohort had been generated on one and the same sequencing platform. Both class I and class II loci were covered by HLA typing, at four-digit resolution. The number of typed donors differed by locus: 629-630 for A, B, C, DRB1 and DQB1; 522 for DQA1; some 610 for DPA1; and some 470 for DPB1. Five DR-DQ haplotypes were treated as single units for association and clustering because of strong linkage in the cohort. Among almost 400 genotyped donors of the cohort, an average of approximately 230,000 unique TCR beta nucleotide sequences were sequenced per donor, roughly 20% of them non-productive. Results and caveats for the whole study, not just this receptor: A later genetic analysis associated a missense DCLRE1C variant with V-gene and J-gene trimming of TCR beta chains, and an independent cohort replicated the association. A total of roughly 160 TCR beta chains were listed by the study as associated with cytomegalovirus. In vitro tests confirmed that a few of the cytomegalovirus-associated TCR beta chains recognize cytomegalovirus antigens. According to the authors, the approach could potentially be generalized to other disease states and immunological phenotypes. The earlier analysis of a few hundred of the donors excluded fewer than 20 rarely observed V segments, including chromosome 9 orphons, because counts were too low. A later analysis found that most CMV-associated TCR beta chains appeared HLA-restricted, with HLA associations seemingly driven largely by CMV exposure. Linkage disequilibrium might explain the correlated functional status among segregating V segments, but an unknown experimental factor could not be ruled out. At a false discovery rate of 0.05, a later analysis linked around 15,000 TCR beta sequences to specific HLA alleles. An earlier analysis of some 590 of the donors showed that most TCR beta V segments appeared in productive rearrangements either about 90% or about 30% of the time, which broadly matched IMGT annotations. Because some donors lacked HLA typing at each locus, the association tests relied only on the typed subset. A later genetic analysis reported fewer N-insertions in productive TCRs among donors in an Asian-associated ancestry cluster than the roughly 690-donor mean. A group of highly shared sequence variants was considered likely to be a technical artifact of the sequencing pipeline. In a later analysis, several top co-occurrence clusters were reported to appear linked to parvovirus B19, influenza, CMV and Epstein-Barr virus. The classifier was reported to diagnose cytomegalovirus status with high specificity and sensitivity in both the original cohort and the validation cohort. The 87-base-pair reads could not distinguish some IMGT-functional V segments, including TRBV6-2 and TRBV6-3, so those segments were excluded. In a later analysis, the rate of TCR association differed among HLA loci, with DRB1 alleles having the most associated TCRs and HLA-C alleles having the fewest. For the cohort, immune exposure information was limited to CMV serostatus. In a later analysis, HLA-associated TCR beta chains were found to be more clonally expanded and to have lower generation probabilities than equally common non-associated chains. When HLA alleles, especially DR and DQ, strongly co-occurred, attributing TCR associations to individual alleles was difficult. Sequencing depth was assumed to be roughly uniform across donors in the presence/absence analyses, though that assumption may not hold. While some public TCRs were present in many individuals, most TCR sequences turned up only very rarely across donors. A further reported finding was that TCR beta sequences accurately predicted the HLA-A and HLA-B alleles for most subjects in the first cohort. The cohort was sequenced for TCR beta chains only, and without alpha or paired-chain data the features that could be detected were limited.

Only a few counts were recorded for this clone. Its antigen specificity is not known. Qualities for individual bases were not recorded, and no much larger clone is one base off. Preparation of the library involved the immunoSEQ multiplex PCR assay. For the multiplex PCR, a mixture combining 60 forward primers for TCR Vbeta segments and 13 reverse primers for TCR Jbeta segments was used. A multiplex PCR assay on genomic DNA amplified the CDR3 region of rearranged TCR beta genes. The amplified TCR beta libraries were sequenced on the Illumina HiSeq System as 87-base-pair reads. The study's processing was this. Across the roughly 640 repertoires, a later analysis counted approximately 83 million unique TCR beta chains, around 10 million of which were shared by at least two donors. Raw reads were error-corrected and collapsed into unique sequences with a nearest-neighbor algorithm that merged closely related sequences to remove PCR and sequencing errors. CDR3 sequences were aligned to IMGT reference sequences to assign V, D and J gene segments. Each retained sequence needed at least a six-nucleotide match to both a V gene segment and a J gene segment. A rearrangement counted as productive if the CDR3 had no stop codons and remained in frame with V and J, and every other rearrangement counted as non-productive. CDR3 was defined according to IMGT convention as the region running from the second conserved V-encoded cysteine to the conserved J-encoded phenylalanine. The earlier analysis of about 500 of the donors excluded sequences that lacked an unambiguous match to a single V gene segment. An earlier analysis of roughly 590 of the donors called V segments functional above 56.7% productive rearrangements and segregating when the between-donor standard deviation exceeded 5%. A statistical classification framework was developed to diagnose cytomegalovirus status using the catalog of TCR beta chain sequences. A later analysis assigned V and J genes by comparing TCR nucleotide sequences with IMGT/GENE-DB human TR gene sequences. A later analysis assigned CDR3 sequences and most-parsimonious VDJ recombination scenarios with the TCRdist pipeline. In a later analysis, each TCR beta chain was defined by its CDR3 amino acid sequence together with its V-gene family, and reads without a unique V-gene family were excluded. To address suspected cross-contamination and a sequencing artifact, a later analysis removed approximately 590 highly shared, low-generation-probability nucleotide sequences. For each public chain, a later analysis derived a clonal expansion index from normalized ranks of inferred template counts within each repertoire. In a later analysis, generation probabilities were computed with a VDJ recombination model fitted to out-of-frame rearrangements, and the resulting probabilities were checked against IGoR. A later analysis scored TCR-TCR, TCR-HLA and TCR-CMV co-occurrence with hypergeometric tests, applying a repertoire-size bias correction to TCR pairs. In a later analysis, false discovery rates were estimated by permuting HLA or CMV assignments 20 times. A later analysis grouped co-occurring TCRs with DBSCAN, adding TCRdist sequence similarity when clustering within HLA-allele-positive subsets. Repertoires with fewer than 30,000 or more than 120,000 public chains were left out of co-occurrence clustering, as were five repertoires with anomalous nucleotide sharing. TCRdb took over this immuneACCESS table, retaining in-frame rearrangements with V and J assigned. Such tables are incomplete; in checked studies, under half of the missing clones stem from an unresolved V gene, and the remainder is unexplained. For V, J and clone size, that table is used; D and trimming come from the DNA. The sample contains about 120,000 clones, about 75% of them found a single time. Roughly 30% of the sample is in the top ten clones.

The cohort comprised 710 or so healthy bone marrow donors. Cohort members were all nominally healthy when sampled, although unrecorded immune exposures were likely present. The donor tested CMV seropositive and was one of the 289 seropositive cohort members. Every donor gave a peripheral blood sample, and the peripheral blood mononuclear cells from that sample were used for TCR beta sequencing. Genomic DNA was extracted from the blood cell samples with the Qiagen DNeasy Blood Extraction Kit. The V end gives up 4 bases and the J end 6 bases, leaving 9 bases in the junction not matched to a gene. The germline V gene (reference sequence) sets CDR1 to SGHNT and CDR2 to YYREEE. The CDR3, cysteine through phenylalanine, is 15 amino acids long. Of all the DNA, just the CDR3 is kept, 45 bases in frame from base 1.

The V and J segments used are TRBV5-4 and TRBJ2-7; TRBD2 matches 11 bases in the middle. This clonotype originated in a man aged 55 to 70 in good health and CMV-seropositive. Sequencing was carried out using PBMCs. The CDR3 loop reads CASSLSGTSGAEQYF. The sequenced DNA is TGTGCCAGCAGCCTTTCCGGGACTAGCGGCGCCGAGCAGTACTTC.